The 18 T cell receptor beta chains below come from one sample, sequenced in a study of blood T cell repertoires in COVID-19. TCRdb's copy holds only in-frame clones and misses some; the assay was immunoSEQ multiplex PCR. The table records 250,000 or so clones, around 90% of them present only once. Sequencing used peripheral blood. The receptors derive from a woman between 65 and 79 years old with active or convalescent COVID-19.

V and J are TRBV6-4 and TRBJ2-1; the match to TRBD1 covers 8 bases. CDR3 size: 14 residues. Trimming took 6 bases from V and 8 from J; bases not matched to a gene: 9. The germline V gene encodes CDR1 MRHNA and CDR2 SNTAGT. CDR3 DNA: TGTGCCAGCAGGCGCCAGGGGGCAGGCGATGAGCAGTTCTTC. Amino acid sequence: CASRRQGAGDEQFF.

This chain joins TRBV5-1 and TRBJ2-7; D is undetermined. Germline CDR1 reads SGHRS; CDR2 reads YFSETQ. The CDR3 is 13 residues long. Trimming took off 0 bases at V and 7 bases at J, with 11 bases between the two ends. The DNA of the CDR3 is TGCGCCAGCAGCTTGGATGAGACGAGGGAGCAGTACTTC. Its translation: CASSLDETREQYF.

CDR3: CASSLDRDRNSPLHF. CDR3 in DNA: TGTGCCAGCAGCTTAGATCGGGACAGGAATTCACCCCTCCACTTT. The chain uses TRBV7-2 and TRBJ1-6, with 8 bases aligning to TRBD1. CDR3 size: 15 residues. J was trimmed by 7 bases and V by 1 base; bases with no gene match: 3. From germline, CDR1 is SGHTA and CDR2 FQGNSA.

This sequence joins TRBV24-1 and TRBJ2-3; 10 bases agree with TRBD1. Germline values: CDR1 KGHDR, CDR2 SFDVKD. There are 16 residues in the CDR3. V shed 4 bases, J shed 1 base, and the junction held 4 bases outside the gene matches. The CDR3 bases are TGTGCCACCAGTGACCCTGGACAGGGGGGCACAGATACGCAGTATTTT. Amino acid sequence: CATSDPGQGGTDTQYF.

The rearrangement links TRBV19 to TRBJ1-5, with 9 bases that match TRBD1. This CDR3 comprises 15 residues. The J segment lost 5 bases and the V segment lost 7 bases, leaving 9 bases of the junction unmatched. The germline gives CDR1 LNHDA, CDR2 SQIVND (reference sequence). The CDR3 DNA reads TGTGCCAGTACCATGGGTGGGACAGGGTATCAGCCCCAGCATTTT. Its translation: CASTMGGTGYQPQHF.

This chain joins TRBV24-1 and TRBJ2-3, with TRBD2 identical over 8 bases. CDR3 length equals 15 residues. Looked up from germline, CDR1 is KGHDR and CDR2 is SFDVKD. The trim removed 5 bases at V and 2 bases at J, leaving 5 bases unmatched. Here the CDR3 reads CATSGPSGPTDTQYF. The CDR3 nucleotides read TGTGCCACCAGTGGTCCTAGCGGGCCCACAGATACGCAGTATTTT.

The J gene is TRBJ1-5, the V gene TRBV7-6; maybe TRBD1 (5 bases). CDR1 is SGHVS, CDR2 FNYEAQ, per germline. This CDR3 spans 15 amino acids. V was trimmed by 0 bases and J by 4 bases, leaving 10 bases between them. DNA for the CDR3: TGTGCCAGCAGCTTAGCCCAGGGAGGGAATCAGCCCCAGCATTTT. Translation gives CASSLAQGGNQPQHF.

DNA of the CDR3: TGTGCCAGCAACCCCGGGGACAGCCCCTGGCCCCAGCATTTT. Its translation is CASNPGDSPWPQHF. The chain has TRBV19 and TRBJ1-5, with 7 bases lining up with TRBD1. This CDR3 has 14 amino acids. The V gene end was trimmed by 9 bases and the J gene end by 9 bases; junction bases not matched to a gene: 14. Germline V gene lookup returns CDR1 LNHDA and CDR2 SQIVND (reference sequence).

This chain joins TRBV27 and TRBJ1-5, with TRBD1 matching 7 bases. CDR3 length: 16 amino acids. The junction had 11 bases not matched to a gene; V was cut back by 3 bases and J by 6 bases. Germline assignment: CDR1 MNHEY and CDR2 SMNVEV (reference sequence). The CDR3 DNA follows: TGTGCCAGCAGTTTGGCGGGACAGTTGTTTGGTCAGCCCCAGCATTTT. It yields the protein CASSLAGQLFGQPQHF.

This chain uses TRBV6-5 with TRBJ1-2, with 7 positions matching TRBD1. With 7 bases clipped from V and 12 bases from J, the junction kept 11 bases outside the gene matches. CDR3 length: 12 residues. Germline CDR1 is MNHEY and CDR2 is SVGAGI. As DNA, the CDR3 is TGTGCCAGCACCAACCTACAGGGGTTGGACACCTTC. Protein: CASTNLQGLDTF.

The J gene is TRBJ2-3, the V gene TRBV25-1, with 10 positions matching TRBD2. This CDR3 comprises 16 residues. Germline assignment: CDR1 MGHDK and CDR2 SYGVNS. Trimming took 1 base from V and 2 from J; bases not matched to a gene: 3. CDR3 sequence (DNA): TGTGCCAGCAGTGAATTGACTAGCGGGTACACAGATACGCAGTATTTT. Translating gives CASSELTSGYTDTQYF.

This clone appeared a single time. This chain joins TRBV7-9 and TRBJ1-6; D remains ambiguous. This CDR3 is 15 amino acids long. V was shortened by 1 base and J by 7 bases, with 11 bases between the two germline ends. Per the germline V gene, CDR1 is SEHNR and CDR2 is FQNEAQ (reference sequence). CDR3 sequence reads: CASSLVAGVNSPLHF. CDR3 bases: TGTGCCAGCAGCTTAGTAGCGGGTGTAAATTCACCCCTCCACTTT.

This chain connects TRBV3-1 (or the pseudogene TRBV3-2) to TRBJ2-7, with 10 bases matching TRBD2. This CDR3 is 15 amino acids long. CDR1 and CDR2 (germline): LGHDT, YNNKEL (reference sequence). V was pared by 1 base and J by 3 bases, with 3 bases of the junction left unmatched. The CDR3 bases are TGTGCCAGCAGCCAAGGGTCTAGCGGGGGCTACGAGCAGTACTTC. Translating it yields CASSQGSSGGYEQYF.

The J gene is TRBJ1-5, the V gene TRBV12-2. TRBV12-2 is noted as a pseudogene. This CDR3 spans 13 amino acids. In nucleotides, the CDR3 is TGTGCAAGTCGCTTCCGGAGGAATCAGCCCCAGCATTTT. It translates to CASRFRRNQPQHF.

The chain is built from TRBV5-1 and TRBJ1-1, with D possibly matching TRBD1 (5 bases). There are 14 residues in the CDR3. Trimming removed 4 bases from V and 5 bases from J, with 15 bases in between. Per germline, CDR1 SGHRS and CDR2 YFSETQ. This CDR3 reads CASSATWGGTEAFF. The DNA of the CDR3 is TGCGCCAGCAGCGCTACCTGGGGGGGAACTGAAGCTTTCTTT.

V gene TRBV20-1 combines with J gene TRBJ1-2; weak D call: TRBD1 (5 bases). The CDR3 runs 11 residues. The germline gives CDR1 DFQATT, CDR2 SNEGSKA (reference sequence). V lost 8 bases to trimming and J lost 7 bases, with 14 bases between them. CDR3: CSLGRRGGYTF. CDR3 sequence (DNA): TGCAGTTTGGGGCGCCGCGGTGGCTACACCTTC.

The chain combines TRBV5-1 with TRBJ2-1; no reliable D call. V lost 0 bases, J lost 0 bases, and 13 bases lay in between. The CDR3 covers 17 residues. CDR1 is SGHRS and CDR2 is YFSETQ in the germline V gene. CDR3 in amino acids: CASSLVAVPSSYNEQFF. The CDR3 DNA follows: TGCGCCAGCAGCTTGGTGGCAGTACCTAGCTCCTACAATGAGCAGTTCTTC.

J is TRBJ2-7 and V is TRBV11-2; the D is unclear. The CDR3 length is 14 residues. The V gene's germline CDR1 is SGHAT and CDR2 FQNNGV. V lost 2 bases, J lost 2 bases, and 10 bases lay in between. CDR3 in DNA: TGTGCCAGCAGCTTACGACAAACTGCCTACGAGCAGTACTTC. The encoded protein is CASSLRQTAYEQYF.